Listed here are 29 T cell receptor beta chains from one sample, sequenced in a study of blood T cell repertoires in COVID-19. Clones were sequenced by immunoSEQ multiplex PCR, and TCRdb holds only the in-frame ones, with some missing. The sample holds approximately 62,000 clones, approximately 73% seen once. The specimen was peripheral blood. Receptors originate from a woman in her forties or fifties with active or convalescent COVID-19.

The chain uses TRBV7-8 and TRBJ2-3, with TRBD1 as a possible D gene (5 bases). The V and J ends lost 1 base and 2 bases respectively, with 7 bases between them. The CDR3 runs to 14 residues. Germline values: CDR1 SGHVS, CDR2 FQNEAQ. Written as DNA, the CDR3 is TGTGCCAGCAGCTTAGGACAGATCACAGATACGCAGTATTTT. Protein sequence: CASSLGQITDTQYF.

The chain is built from TRBV6-6 and TRBJ1-2; TRBD1 agrees at 9 bases. The germline V gene encodes CDR1 MNHNY and CDR2 SVGAGI (reference sequence). V shed 7 bases, J shed 5 bases, and the junction held 11 bases outside the gene matches. CDR3 size: 15 residues. Here the CDR3 reads CASINRGLDSYGYTF. For the CDR3, the DNA is TGTGCCAGCATCAACAGGGGGCTTGATTCTTATGGCTACACCTTC.

The CDR3 reads CATKSSGVLKETQYF. The CDR3 nucleotides are TGTGCCACCAAATCTAGCGGGGTTTTAAAAGAGACCCAGTACTTC. The V gene is TRBV19, the J gene TRBJ2-5, with TRBD2 matching over 9 bases. The CDR3 totals 15 residues. Germline V gene data show CDR1 as LNHDA and CDR2 as SQIVND (reference sequence). The V segment lost 10 bases and the J segment 3 bases; nucleotides outside the gene matches: 12. The full variable domain, in which reference TRBV19 and TRBJ2-5 provide the parts outside the CDR3, is DGGITQSPKYLFRKEGQNVTLSCEQNLNHDAMYWYRQDPGQGLRLIYYSQIVNDFQKGDIAEGYSVSREKKESFPLTVTSAQKNPTAFYLCATKSSGVLKETQYFGPGTRLLVL.

V usage is TRBV5-8 and J usage is TRBJ1-2, with TRBD1 matching over 7 bases. The CDR3 extends over 15 amino acids. Germline CDR1 is SGHTS and CDR2 is YDEGEE. Trimming took 3 bases from V and 0 from J; bases not matched to a gene: 5. The CDR3 DNA reads as TGTGCCAGCAGCTGGGGGACAGATGCTAACTATGGCTACACCTTC. It yields the protein CASSWGTDANYGYTF.

The chain links TRBV19 to TRBJ1-1; D gene uncertain. CDR1 and CDR2 (germline): LNHDA, SQIVND (reference sequence). The ends were cut back, 7 bases at V and 0 bases at J, with 18 bases in the middle. This CDR3 contains 16 residues. The CDR3 region is CASTPAVQYMNTEAFF. Written as DNA, the CDR3 is TGTGCCAGTACCCCGGCGGTCCAGTACATGAACACTGAAGCTTTCTTT.

This sequence joins TRBV28 and TRBJ1-4; maybe TRBD1 (5 bases). Trimming pared 3 bases from V and 0 bases from J, leaving 8 bases between. CDR3 length equals 15 residues. Germline CDR1 is MDHEN and CDR2 is SYDVKM. Here the CDR3 DNA reads TGTGCCAGCAGTTTCGGGGGGGCAACTAATGAAAAACTGTTTTTT. It yields the protein CASSFGGATNEKLFF.

The chain links TRBV30 to TRBJ2-6; a possible D gene is TRBD2 (5 bases). V lost 4 bases, J lost 0 bases, and 16 bases lay in between. In germline, CDR1 is GTSNPN, CDR2 SVGIG (reference sequence). This CDR3 is built from 17 residues. CDR3 protein: CAWTAGSFSSGANVLTF. DNA for the CDR3: TGTGCCTGGACCGCGGGCAGTTTCTCCTCTGGGGCCAACGTCCTGACTTTC. The full variable domain, in which reference TRBV30 and TRBJ2-6 provide the parts outside the CDR3, is SQTIHQWPATLVQPVGSPLSLECTVEGTSNPNLYWYRQAAGRGLQLLFYSVGIGQISSEVPQNLSASRPQDRQFILSSKKLLLSDSGFYLCAWTAGSFSSGANVLTFGAGSRLTVL.

V usage is TRBV9 and J usage is TRBJ2-1; 8 bases are shared with TRBD1. CDR3 length: 14 residues. V was pared by 2 bases and J by 4 bases, with 2 bases of the junction left unmatched. The germline gives CDR1 SGDLS, CDR2 YYNGEE. CDR3 sequence: CASSVTGGYNEQFF. CDR3 sequence (DNA): TGTGCCAGCAGCGTCACAGGGGGGTACAATGAGCAGTTCTTC.

This clone was observed once. V usage is TRBV19 and J usage is TRBJ2-2, with a weak D call TRBD1 (7 bases). The germline gives CDR1 LNHDA, CDR2 SQIVND (reference sequence). The V end lost 1 base, the J end lost 5 bases, and 8 bases lay between the germline ends. The CDR3 is made up of 14 amino acids. The CDR3 DNA sequence: TGTGCCAGTAGTATAGCAGGGGGGACCGGGGAGCTGTTTTTT. This gives the protein CASSIAGGTGELFF.

V gene TRBV7-8 combines with J gene TRBJ1-5; 8 nucleotides line up with TRBD1. The CDR3 covers 14 residues. The germline V gene has CDR1 SGHVS and CDR2 FQNEAQ. After removal of 5 bases from V and 7 bases from J, the junction contained 7 bases not matched to a gene. The CDR3 loop reads CASSRQGAGQPQHF. CDR3 bases: TGTGCCAGCAGCCGGCAGGGGGCTGGGCAGCCCCAGCATTTT. The variable domain in full, with the rest retrieved from reference TRBV7-8 and TRBJ1-5, is GAGVSQSPRYKVAKRGQDVALRCDPISGHVSLFWYQQALGQGPEFLTYFQNEAQLDKSGLPSDRFFAERPEGSVSTLKIQRTQQEDSAVYLCASSRQGAGQPQHFGDGTRLSIL.

The chain employs TRBV4-3 and TRBJ1-2; D is unclear. Germline V gives CDR1 LGHNA, CDR2 YSLEER. V lost 6 bases and J lost 8, with 22 bases in between. The CDR3 loop spans 15 amino acids. The CDR3 protein is CASSPSRGVSEGYTF. The CDR3 coding sequence is TGCGCCAGCAGTCCAAGTCGGGGAGTATCGGAGGGCTACACCTTC.

This clone has only a few counts. The chain has TRBV18 and TRBJ2-7; tentative D call: TRBD1 (6 bases). The CDR3 sequence is 15 residues long. V lost 4 bases and J lost 0, with 13 bases in between. In germline, CDR1 is KGHSH, CDR2 LQKENI. In DNA, the CDR3 is TGTGCCAGCTCACAAGGGACATCTAGCTCCTACGAGCAGTACTTC. Amino acid sequence: CASSQGTSSSYEQYF.

This sequence joins TRBV2 and TRBJ2-4; TRBD1 matches 9 bases. Unmatched junction bases numbered 4, after V lost 5 bases and J lost 2 bases. The CDR3 loop spans 15 amino acids. Germline V lookup: CDR1 SNHLY, CDR2 FYNNEI. The CDR3 spells CASSSTGGTKNIQYF. The CDR3 nucleotides read TGTGCCAGCAGTTCGACAGGGGGAACCAAAAACATTCAGTACTTC.

This sequence joins TRBV5-6 and TRBJ1-2; 7 bases fit TRBD1. This CDR3 is built from 14 residues. Per germline, CDR1 SGHDT and CDR2 YYEEEE. Trimming cost V 2 bases and J 5 bases; bases outside gene matches: 6. CDR3 nucleotide sequence: TGTGCCAGCAGCTTCGGGACAGCCCTTTATGGCTACACCTTC. It is translated as CASSFGTALYGYTF.

The chain joins TRBV2 to TRBJ2-1; 12 positions agree with TRBD2. The trim removed 9 bases at V and 4 bases at J, leaving 7 bases unmatched. Germline lookup yields CDR1 SNHLY and CDR2 FYNNEI. This CDR3 contains 15 residues. CDR3 in amino acids: CARSTTSGRYNEQFF. DNA of the CDR3: TGTGCCAGGTCGACCACTAGCGGGAGGTACAATGAGCAGTTCTTC.

As to this clone: Other DNA sequences in this sample translate to the same CDR3. The chain recombines TRBV29-1 with TRBJ2-7, with D possibly being TRBD2 (6 bases). With 6 bases removed from V and 3 bases from J, the gap between germline ends came to 9 bases. This CDR3 has 11 residues. The germline CDR1 and CDR2 sequences are SQVTM and ANQGSEA. CDR3: CSVGGYYEQYF. The CDR3 coding sequence is TGCAGCGTGGGGGGATACTACGAGCAGTACTTC.

The V gene is TRBV7-3, the J gene TRBJ2-5; 13 nucleotides line up with TRBD2. The germline V gene has CDR1 SGHTA and CDR2 FQGTGA. V lost 6 bases, J lost 5 bases, and 9 bases stayed unmatched. The length of the CDR3 is 16 residues. The CDR3 region is CASSTGLAGVDETQYF. CDR3 nucleotides: TGTGCCAGCAGTACCGGACTAGCGGGAGTAGACGAGACCCAGTACTTC.

This clone was recorded once. The rearrangement joins TRBV5-4 to TRBJ2-3; D is unclear. This CDR3 has 13 residues. CDR1 is SGHNT, CDR2 YYREEE, per germline (reference sequence). V was cut by 0 bases and J by 1 base, with 3 bases left in between. The chain's CDR3 is CASSLGGTDTQYF. The CDR3, as DNA: TGTGCCAGCAGCTTGGGCGGCACAGATACGCAGTATTTT.

The sample holds one count of this clone. The rearrangement joins TRBV15 to TRBJ2-1; 10 bases agree with TRBD2. The CDR3 sequence is 18 residues long. CDR1 and CDR2 (germline): LNHNV, YYDKDF (reference sequence). V shed 0 bases and J 0 bases; nucleotides not matched to a gene: 5. The CDR3 region is CATSRDLAGEVSYNEQFF. As DNA, the CDR3 is TGTGCCACCAGCAGAGATCTAGCGGGAGAGGTCTCCTACAATGAGCAGTTCTTC. Full variable domain (missing parts from reference TRBV15 and TRBJ2-1): DAMVIQNPRYQVTQFGKPVTLSCSQTLNHNVMYWYQQKSSQAPKLLFHYYDKDFNNEADTPDNFQSRRPNTSFCFLDIRSPGLGDTAMYLCATSRDLAGEVSYNEQFFGPGTRLTVL.

CDR3 amino acids: CASTGLAGGALFLRNEQFF. CDR3 in DNA: TGTGCCAGCACTGGACTAGCGGGAGGTGCCCTATTCCTCCGGAATGAGCAGTTCTTC. The chain recombines TRBV27 with TRBJ2-1; 14 bases align to TRBD2. J gave up 7 bases and V 7 bases, and 18 bases lay outside the gene matches. CDR3 length equals 19 residues. Germline V gene lookup returns CDR1 MNHEY and CDR2 SMNVEV (reference sequence).

The chain employs TRBV5-1 and TRBJ2-7; 9 bases are shared with TRBD1. Germline V gene data show CDR1 as SGHRS and CDR2 as YFSETQ. The CDR3 runs to 15 residues. Trimming took 2 bases from V and 4 from J; bases not matched to a gene: 7. The CDR3 DNA reads as TGCGCCAGCAGCTTACGGGGACAGGGTTTGTACGAGCAGTACTTC. This encodes CASSLRGQGLYEQYF.

The chain combines TRBV9 with TRBJ2-3, with 7 nucleotides matching TRBD2. The CDR3 runs 15 residues. Germline loops: CDR1 SGDLS, CDR2 YYNGEE. J gave up 4 bases and V 2 bases, and 7 bases lay outside the gene matches. CDR3 protein: CASSVLTGGSDTQYF. The CDR3 region has the DNA TGTGCCAGCAGCGTGCTGACGGGAGGTTCAGATACGCAGTATTTT. The variable domain in full, with the rest retrieved from reference TRBV9 and TRBJ2-3, is DSGVTQTPKHLITATGQRVTLRCSPRSGDLSVYWYQQSLDQGLQFLIQYYNGEERAKGNILERFSAQQFPDLHSELNLSSLELGDSALYFCASSVLTGGSDTQYFGPGTRLTVL.

This CDR3 reads CASSLGVRGSSYNSPLHF. The CDR3 DNA sequence: TGTGCCAGCAGCTTAGGGGTACGGGGGAGCTCCTATAATTCACCCCTCCACTTT. This rearrangement joins TRBV7-2 to TRBJ1-6; D possibly corresponds to TRBD1 (5 bases). The CDR3 length is 18 residues. Between the trimmed V and J ends, which lost 1 base and 0 bases, there was a span of 13 bases. The germline V gene has CDR1 SGHTA and CDR2 FQGNSA.

With respect to this clone: Different DNA sequences within this sample yield the same CDR3. J is TRBJ1-1 and V is TRBV6-5, with unresolved D. The CDR3 loop spans 13 amino acids. The V end was cut by 9 bases, the J end by 3 bases, with 14 bases between. From germline, CDR1 is MNHEY and CDR2 SVGAGI. The CDR3 bases are TGTGCCAGTTCTAGATTGGCGGACACTGAAGCTTTCTTT. This gives the protein CASSRLADTEAFF.

The V gene is TRBV29-1, the J gene TRBJ1-1; D gene unclear. V was pared by 4 bases and J by 3 bases, with 12 bases between. This CDR3 spans 13 amino acids. Germline V lookup: CDR1 SQVTM, CDR2 ANQGSEA. The CDR3 is CSVGVARDTEAFF. CDR3 nucleotides: TGCAGCGTTGGTGTAGCGCGGGACACTGAAGCTTTCTTT.

V is TRBV4-2 and J is TRBJ1-5; TRBD1 agrees at 8 bases. The CDR3 length is 14 residues. Germline trimming cut 5 bases from V and 6 bases from J; bases unmatched to any gene: 6. Per the germline V gene, CDR1 is LGHNA and CDR2 is YNFKEQ. The CDR3 bases are TGTGCCAGCAGCTACGACAGGGGAGCTCAGCCCCAGCATTTT. It yields the protein CASSYDRGAQPQHF.

The chain couples TRBV7-3 to TRBJ2-1; 9 bases fit TRBD1. CDR1 is SGHTA and CDR2 is FQGTGA in the germline V gene. V lost 2 bases and J lost 4; bases outside the gene matches: 3. This CDR3 is built from 15 residues. The CDR3 nucleotides are TGTGCCAGCAGCTTAGGGACAGGGCTTTACAATGAGCAGTTCTTC. This gives the protein CASSLGTGLYNEQFF.

This chain connects TRBV6-2 or TRBV6-3 to TRBJ2-7; 7 bases map to TRBD1. CDR1 is MNHEY, CDR2 SVGEGT, per germline. CDR3 size: 14 residues. The V and J ends lost 5 bases and 5 bases, in that order; junction bases with no gene match: 9. The CDR3 loop is CASSPRLGGDEQYF. The DNA for the CDR3 is TGTGCCAGCAGTCCCCGTTTAGGGGGCGACGAGCAGTACTTC.

To note about this clone: The sample has other DNA sequences that encode this CDR3 too. The rearrangement joins TRBV5-1 to TRBJ2-7; 7 bases agree with TRBD2. Germline lookup yields CDR1 SGHRS and CDR2 YFSETQ. This CDR3 region has 14 residues. J lost 0 bases, V lost 0 bases, and 0 bases had no gene match. The DNA for the CDR3 is TGCGCCAGCAGCTTGGGCGGGAGCTCCTACGAGCAGTACTTC. Translated, it gives CASSLGGSSYEQYF. The variable domain in full, completed from reference TRBV5-1 and TRBJ2-7, reads KAGVTQTPRYLIKTRGQQVTLSCSPISGHRSVSWYQQTPGQGLQFLFEYFSETQRNKGNFPGRFSGRQFSNSRSEMNVSTLELGDSALYLCASSLGGSSYEQYFGPGTRLTVT.